This T cell receptor beta chain was retrieved from a study of beta chain features in type 1 diabetes. This clone has a handful of counts. The CDR3 is 18 residues long. Trimming took 0 bases from V and 0 from J, leaving 17 bases between them. From germline, CDR1 is LGHNA and CDR2 YNFKEQ. The whole isolated RNA underwent reverse transcription, so sequencing captured expressed TCRB transcripts. Assay used: immunoSEQ multiplex PCR; TCRdb lists only in-frame clones, some missing. Here the sample spans just under 150,000 clones, under 11% being singletons. The rearrangement joins TRBV4-2 to TRBJ1-2; the D is unclear. This clonotype originated in a man aged 18 to 30 in good health. The sample was naive CD4+ T cells from blood. The CDR3 bases are TGTGCCAGCAGCCAAGATCGAGGGCCCTCCCTGACTAACTATGGCTACACCTTC. Amino acids: CASSQDRGPSLTNYGYTF.